The 22 T cell receptor beta chains below were found in one sample sequenced in a study of blood T cell repertoires in COVID-19. TCRdb's table, derived via immunoSEQ multiplex PCR, lists solely in-frame clones and lacks some. The table lists 250,000 to 400,000 clones, around 89% of them singletons. Sequenced: peripheral blood. The receptor source for this set is a woman in her 30s with COVID-19, enrolled during active disease.

The chain combines TRBV5-1 with TRBJ1-4, with 8 bases that match TRBD1. From germline, CDR1 is SGHRS and CDR2 YFSETQ. With 2 bases clipped from V and 6 bases from J, the junction kept 3 bases outside the gene matches. There are 14 residues in the CDR3. The CDR3 sequence: CASSFRGRDEKLFF. In DNA, the CDR3 is TGCGCCAGCAGCTTCAGGGGGCGTGATGAAAAACTGTTTTTT.

This chain uses TRBV5-1 with TRBJ2-7; TRBD2 is a possible D gene (5 bases). This CDR3 has 15 residues. Germline V lookup: CDR1 SGHRS, CDR2 YFSETQ. V was cut by 1 base and J by 6 bases, with 17 bases left in between. CDR3 in amino acids: CASSLRAEGTSEQYV. DNA for the CDR3: TGCGCCAGCAGCTTGAGGGCTGAGGGAACCTCCGAGCAGTACGTC.

This rearrangement joins TRBV27 to TRBJ1-6; D is perhaps TRBD1 (5 bases). This CDR3 has 13 amino acids. V was pared by 6 bases and J by 11 bases, with 14 bases between. CDR1 and CDR2 (germline): MNHEY, SMNVEV (reference sequence). The CDR3 sequence is CASSPHWGAPLHF. As DNA, the CDR3 is TGTGCCAGCAGCCCCCACTGGGGGGCACCCCTCCACTTT.

The rearrangement joins TRBV7-2 to TRBJ2-1; TRBD2 matches 14 bases. Germline CDR1 and CDR2: SGHTA and FQGNSA. The CDR3 loop spans 15 amino acids. The V gene end was trimmed by 5 bases and the J gene end by 9 bases; junction bases not matched to a gene: 6. This chain's CDR3 is CASSPQGTSGGEQFF. The CDR3 coding sequence is TGTGCCAGCAGCCCACAAGGGACTAGCGGGGGTGAGCAGTTCTTC.

The chain uses TRBV6-2 or TRBV6-3 and TRBJ2-4; 7 bases map to TRBD1. The CDR3 consists of 16 residues. Trimming cost V 2 bases and J 0 bases; bases outside gene matches: 4. Germline lookup yields CDR1 MNHEY and CDR2 SVGEGT. The CDR3 here is CASSYGTDIAKNIQYF. The CDR3 region has the DNA TGTGCCAGCAGTTACGGGACAGACATAGCCAAAAACATTCAGTACTTC.

The chain has TRBV7-6 and TRBJ2-6; D unclear. The germline V gene encodes CDR1 SGHVS and CDR2 FNYEAQ. V shed 5 bases and J shed 3 bases, with 11 bases lying between them. This CDR3 contains 15 residues. CDR3 coding DNA: TGTGCCAGCAGCCCAAGCCCCGGTGGGGCCAACGTCCTGACTTTC. It specifies CASSPSPGGANVLTF.

The V gene is TRBV7-2, the J gene TRBJ2-7; TRBD1 matches 7 bases. With V trimmed by 4 bases and J by 4 bases, 10 bases remained unmatched. CDR3 length: 15 residues. Germline assignment: CDR1 SGHTA and CDR2 FQGNSA. The CDR3 here is CASSSRTGPGYEQYF. In DNA form, the CDR3 reads TGTGCCAGCAGCTCAAGGACAGGCCCGGGATACGAGCAGTACTTC.

The rearrangement links TRBV7-9 to TRBJ1-2; D uncertain. Trimming took off 5 bases at V and 0 bases at J, with 4 bases between the two ends. The CDR3 length is 12 residues. Germline V gene sequence: CDR1 SEHNR, CDR2 FQNEAQ (reference sequence). The CDR3 here is CASSPSNYGYTF. In nucleotides, the CDR3 is TGTGCCAGCAGCCCCTCTAACTATGGCTACACCTTC.

The chain has TRBV27 and TRBJ2-7; 12 bases are a match to TRBD2. This CDR3 contains 15 residues. Trimming at V came to 8 bases and at J to 3 bases, leaving 8 bases not matched to a gene. Germline CDR1 and CDR2: MNHEY and SMNVEV (reference sequence). CDR3 in DNA: TGTGCCAGCTCTCCTGGGACTAGCGGGCGCTACGAGCAGTACTTC. This sequence encodes CASSPGTSGRYEQYF.

J is TRBJ2-2 and V is TRBV9; TRBD2 agrees at 8 bases. Germline CDR1 is SGDLS and CDR2 is YYNGEE. V was clipped by 1 base and J by 7 bases; unmatched bases: 3. This CDR3 region has 14 residues. CDR3 nucleotides: TGTGCCAGCAGCGTAAGCGGGGGCAGCGGGGAGCTGTTTTTT. Amino acid sequence: CASSVSGGSGELFF.

V is TRBV29-1 and J is TRBJ1-1; maybe TRBD1 (5 bases). The CDR3 loop spans 11 amino acids. Looked up from germline, CDR1 is SQVTM and CDR2 is ANQGSEA. V lost 0 bases, J lost 10 bases, and 9 bases lay in between. The CDR3 bases are TGCAGCGTTGAAGATGGCGGGGCAGCTTTCTTT. Its translation: CSVEDGGAAFF. The whole variable domain, filled in from reference TRBV29-1 and TRBJ1-1, reads SAVISQKPSRDICQRGTSLTIQCQVDSQVTMMFWYRQQPGQSLTLIATANQGSEATYESGFVIDKFPISRPNLTFSTLTVSNMSPEDSSIYLCSVEDGGAAFFGQGTRLTVV.

This chain uses TRBV11-1 with TRBJ1-6; D is unclear. The V end lost 3 bases, the J end lost 10 bases, and 10 bases lay between the germline ends. The CDR3 loop spans 13 amino acids. Germline CDR1 and CDR2: SGHAT and FQDESV (reference sequence). The chain's CDR3 is CASSLNSLSPLHF. CDR3 bases: TGTGCCAGCAGCTTGAACAGTTTGTCACCCCTCCACTTT.

The rearrangement links TRBV5-4 to TRBJ2-3; a possible D gene is TRBD1 (5 bases). The CDR3 spans 14 residues. V lost 0 bases to trimming and J lost 1 base, with 6 bases between them. Per germline, CDR1 SGHNT and CDR2 YYREEE (reference sequence). The CDR3 DNA follows: TGTGCCAGCAGCTTGGCCAGGGGCACAGATACGCAGTATTTT. This encodes CASSLARGTDTQYF.

The genes are TRBV27 and TRBJ1-5; possibly TRBD1 for D (5 bases). Germline loops: CDR1 MNHEY, CDR2 SMNVEV (reference sequence). The CDR3 is made up of 15 amino acids. The ends were cut back, 6 bases at V and 0 bases at J, with 12 bases in the middle. CDR3 DNA sequence: TGTGCCAGCAGCCCTGGACACCTTAGCAATCAGCCCCAGCATTTT. This encodes CASSPGHLSNQPQHF.

This clone was counted many times. The sample carries other DNA sequences with the same CDR3. The V and J genes are TRBV2 and TRBJ1-4, with TRBD1 identical over 8 bases. With V trimmed by 7 bases and J by 8 bases, 6 bases remained unmatched. This CDR3 has 13 amino acids. Germline V lookup: CDR1 SNHLY, CDR2 FYNNEI. In DNA, the CDR3 is TGTGCCAGCACCGGACAGGGCCGAGAAAAACTGTTTTTT. As protein: CASTGQGREKLFF.

Regarding this clone: At one end, the junction sequence differs from germline, possibly due to a read error. Here the CDR3 DNA reads TGTGCCAGCAGTTTAGTGGGACAGGGACCGACAATTTTT. The encoded protein is CASSLVGQGPTIF. The gene calls are TRBV28 and TRBJ1-4, with TRBD1 matching 9 bases. This CDR3 comprises 13 residues. Germline CDR1 MDHEN, CDR2 SYDVKM.

J is TRBJ1-6 and V is TRBV27, with D tentatively TRBD1 (6 bases). This CDR3 spans 16 amino acids. From germline, CDR1 is MNHEY and CDR2 SMNVEV (reference sequence). The V gene lost 3 bases and the J gene lost 7 bases, with 16 bases spanning the gap. The CDR3 spells CASSFRGIFGNSPLHF. The DNA of the CDR3 is TGTGCCAGCAGTTTTAGGGGGATATTTGGGAATTCACCCCTCCACTTT.

The V call is TRBV7-9, the J call TRBJ1-4; maybe TRBD1 (5 bases). V dropped 2 bases and J dropped 5 bases, with 12 bases sitting between them. This CDR3 region has 15 residues. Germline CDR1 SEHNR, CDR2 FQNEAQ (reference sequence). The CDR3 loop reads CASSLSVRENEKLFF. CDR3 nucleotide sequence: TGTGCCAGCAGCTTATCGGTCAGGGAAAATGAAAAACTGTTTTTT. Variable domain in full (rest from reference TRBV7-9 and TRBJ1-4): DTGVSQNPRHKITKRGQNVTFRCDPISEHNRLYWYRQTLGQGPEFLTYFQNEAQLEKSRLLSDRFSAERPKGSFSTLEIQRTEQGDSAMYLCASSLSVRENEKLFFGSGTQLSVL.

The chain uses TRBV7-2 and TRBJ2-5, with D perhaps matching TRBD2 (6 bases). This CDR3 has 16 amino acids. The V end was cut by 3 bases, the J end by 5 bases, with 19 bases between. Germline CDR1 reads SGHTA; CDR2 reads FQGNSA. Here the CDR3 reads CASSLGSSALGETQYF. As DNA, the CDR3 is TGTGCCAGCAGCTTGGGGTCTAGCGCCCTTGGGGAGACCCAGTACTTC.

This clone has a single count. The genes are TRBV6-4 and TRBJ2-1; TRBD1 matches at 9 bases. The junction had 4 bases not matched to a gene; V was cut back by 3 bases and J by 4 bases. Germline lookup yields CDR1 MRHNA and CDR2 SNTAGT. CDR3 size: 15 residues. This CDR3 is CASSDIGTGYNEQFF. The CDR3 DNA reads as TGTGCCAGCAGTGATATAGGGACAGGGTACAATGAGCAGTTCTTC.

The rearrangement joins TRBV7-2 to TRBJ1-2; 10 positions match TRBD1. The V segment lost 6 bases and the J segment 2 bases; nucleotides outside the gene matches: 18. The CDR3 consists of 19 residues. Looked up from germline, CDR1 is SGHTA and CDR2 is FQGNSA. The CDR3 sequence is CASSSAPTGTGVFNYGYTF. CDR3 DNA sequence: TGTGCCAGCAGTTCAGCGCCGACCGGGACAGGGGTATTCAACTATGGCTACACCTTC.

The rearrangement joins TRBV6-5 to TRBJ2-7; D is ambiguous. V lost 2 bases and J lost 7, with 12 bases in between. Looked up from germline, CDR1 is MNHEY and CDR2 is SVGAGI. This CDR3 spans 13 amino acids. Here the CDR3 reads CASSYAPSGEQYF. For the CDR3, the DNA is TGTGCCAGCAGTTACGCCCCTTCCGGGGAGCAGTACTTC.